Each of the 25 T cell receptor beta chains below was sequenced from the same sample in a study of cytomegalovirus exposure and HLA in healthy donors. The primer mix had 60 Vbeta and 13 Jbeta primers. TCRdb keeps only in-frame clones here, not all; method: immunoSEQ multiplex PCR. Of approximately 240,000 clones detected, around 80% appear once; the ten largest clones hold around 5.7%. Input material: PBMCs. These receptor sequences come from a woman aged 40 to 50 in good health and CMV-seropositive.

This chain links TRBV13 with TRBJ2-3; 10 nucleotides match TRBD2. With 0 bases clipped from V and 5 bases from J, the junction kept 11 bases outside the gene matches. CDR3 size: 18 residues. Per germline, CDR1 PRHDT and CDR2 FYEKMQ (reference sequence). In nucleotides, the CDR3 is TGTGCCAGCAGCTTAGGTTCGACTAGCGGGCATTTTGGAGATACGCAGTATTTT. This translates into CASSLGSTSGHFGDTQYF. The full variable domain, completed using reference TRBV13 and TRBJ2-3, is AAGVIQSPRHLIKEKRETATLKCYPIPRHDTVYWYQQGPGQDPQFLISFYEKMQSDKGSIPDRFSAQQFSDYHSELNMSSLELGDSALYFCASSLGSTSGHFGDTQYFGPGTRLTVL.

V is TRBV30 and J is TRBJ1-1; D is ambiguous. The CDR3 is 11 amino acids. The ends were cut back, 5 bases at V and 6 bases at J, with 10 bases in the middle. CDR1 and CDR2 (germline): GTSNPN, SVGIG (reference sequence). CDR3 nucleotide sequence: TGTGCCTGGTCAGTGGTCTCTGAAGCTTTCTTT. Translated: CAWSVVSEAFF.

The chain combines TRBV15 with TRBJ1-5; D not certain. The V gene lost 0 bases and the J gene lost 4 bases, with 10 bases spanning the gap. CDR3 length equals 15 residues. Germline CDR1 is LNHNV and CDR2 is YYDKDF (reference sequence). The chain's CDR3 is CATSRERLSNQPQHF. The CDR3 nucleotides are TGTGCCACCAGCAGAGAAAGACTGTCGAATCAGCCCCAGCATTTT.

The chain joins TRBV5-4 to TRBJ2-3, with 8 bases matching TRBD2. This CDR3 is built from 16 residues. V gave up 1 base and J gave up 4 bases; unmatched junction bases: 8. Germline V gene sequence: CDR1 SGHNT, CDR2 YYREEE (reference sequence). The CDR3 spells CASSLKTGGLPDTQYF. As DNA, the CDR3 is TGTGCCAGCAGCTTGAAAACGGGAGGGCTCCCAGATACGCAGTATTTT. Filled out from reference TRBV5-4 and TRBJ2-3, the complete variable domain reads ETGVTQSPTHLIKTRGQQVTLRCSSQSGHNTVSWYQQALGQGPQFIFQYYREEENGRGNFPPRFSGLQFPNYSSELNVNALELDDSALYLCASSLKTGGLPDTQYFGPGTRLTVL.

The V call is TRBV18, the J call TRBJ2-7; tentative D call: TRBD1 (6 bases). Between the trimmed V and J ends, which lost 5 bases and 2 bases, there was a span of 10 bases. The CDR3 runs 13 residues. The germline CDR1 and CDR2 sequences are KGHSH and LQKENI. CDR3 loop: CASSSGQTYEQYF. The CDR3 bases are TGTGCCAGCTCATCGGGACAAACCTACGAGCAGTACTTC.

The chain has TRBV7-8 and TRBJ1-1; D perhaps matches TRBD1 (6 bases). In germline, CDR1 is SGHVS, CDR2 FQNEAQ. CDR3 size: 14 residues. The germline V and J ends were trimmed by 5 bases and 4 bases, with 14 bases remaining between them. In nucleotides, the CDR3 is TGTGCCAGCAGCGCCACAGGGCTCGGCACTGAAGCTTTCTTT. This gives the protein CASSATGLGTEAFF.

This clone was counted a few times. This chain joins TRBV28 and TRBJ1-1; possibly TRBD1 for D (5 bases). Trimming removed 2 bases from V and 10 bases from J, with 17 bases in between. Germline V CDR1 and CDR2: MDHEN, SYDVKM. The length of the CDR3 is 14 residues. CDR3 protein: CASSLGNLLGGAFF. The DNA of the CDR3 is TGTGCCAGCAGTTTAGGAAACCTCTTGGGGGGAGCTTTCTTT.

This chain links TRBV7-8 with TRBJ2-2, with D possibly being TRBD2 (5 bases). The germline gives CDR1 SGHVS, CDR2 FQNEAQ. V shed 6 bases and J shed 3 bases, with 17 bases lying between them. CDR3 length: 16 amino acids. The CDR3 bases are TGTGCCAGCAGTCAGTTTCAAAACGGGGACACCGGGGAGCTGTTTTTT. It yields the protein CASSQFQNGDTGELFF.

The chain combines TRBV6-6 with TRBJ2-5; 7 nucleotides line up with TRBD1. The DNA end is more similar to TRBJ2-7, so the J call may be wrong. CDR3 size: 14 residues. The germline V gene encodes CDR1 MNHNY and CDR2 SVGAGI (reference sequence). The CDR3 region has the DNA TGTGCCAGCAGACGTTGGGACAGTACCTACGAGCAGTACTTC. This gives the protein CASRRWDSTYEQYF.

The rearrangement joins TRBV5-5 to TRBJ2-3; a weak D match, TRBD2 (6 bases). CDR1 is SGHKS, CDR2 YYEKEE, per germline (reference sequence). V lost 0 bases and J 8 bases, leaving 16 bases between the germline ends. This CDR3 has 15 residues. This CDR3 is CASSLGEVVVATQYF. DNA of the CDR3: TGTGCCAGCAGCTTGGGGGAGGTGGTGGTTGCTACGCAGTATTTT. The full variable domain, its missing parts supplied by reference TRBV5-5 and TRBJ2-3, is DAGVTQSPTHLIKTRGQQVTLRCSPISGHKSVSWYQQVLGQGPQFIFQYYEKEERGRGNFPDRFSARQFPNYSSELNVNALLLGDSALYLCASSLGEVVVATQYFGPGTRLTVL.

This chain links TRBV4-3 with TRBJ2-1; D is ambiguous. With 1 base removed from V and 10 bases from J, the gap between germline ends came to 11 bases. Looked up from germline, CDR1 is LGHNA and CDR2 is YSLEER. The CDR3 runs 13 residues. CDR3 nucleotides: TGCGCCAGCAGCCAAGGGAGCATAGCCGAGCAGTTCTTC. Translation gives CASSQGSIAEQFF.

This clone turned up a few times. This chain connects TRBV15 to TRBJ2-2, with a possible D match to TRBD1 (6 bases). Looked up from germline, CDR1 is LNHNV and CDR2 is YYDKDF (reference sequence). Trimming stripped 1 base from V and 2 bases from J, with 8 bases between. The CDR3 length is 15 residues. CDR3: CATSRGRGNTGELFF. CDR3 in DNA: TGTGCCACCAGCAGAGGCAGGGGTAACACCGGGGAGCTGTTTTTT.

In its sample, this clone was seen a few times. The V call is TRBV6-5, the J call TRBJ1-2; no definite D call. The CDR3 loop spans 14 amino acids. V was cut by 2 bases and J by 1 base, with 8 bases left in between. The germline V gene encodes CDR1 MNHEY and CDR2 SVGAGI. DNA of the CDR3: TGTGCCAGCAGTTACGGAGGTATTAACTATGGCTACACCTTC. Its protein product is CASSYGGINYGYTF.

V gene TRBV7-2 combines with J gene TRBJ2-7, with D perhaps TRBD1 (6 bases). The CDR3 length is 16 residues. The germline V gene encodes CDR1 SGHTA and CDR2 FQGNSA. Trimming left V 5 bases short and J 1 base short, with 18 bases between. CDR3 in DNA: TGTGCCAGCAGCCCGCGACAGGTTTCCCCTTCCTACGAGCAGTACTTC. This translates into CASSPRQVSPSYEQYF.

A single count supports this clone. This chain uses TRBV4-1 with TRBJ2-7; TRBD2 matches at 7 bases. The germline gives CDR1 MGHRA, CDR2 YSYEKL. CDR3 length: 17 residues. V was clipped by 4 bases and J by 0 bases; unmatched bases: 12. CDR3 sequence reads: CASSPRLAVLSSYEQYF. CDR3 nucleotide sequence: TGCGCCAGCAGCCCTCGGCTAGCGGTCCTAAGCTCCTACGAGCAGTACTTC.

Regarding this clone: The junction differs from germline at one of its ends, possibly a read error. This chain connects TRBV7-8 to TRBJ2-7, with D perhaps matching TRBD2 (6 bases). Per the germline V gene, CDR1 is SGHVS and CDR2 is FQNEAQ. This CDR3 is built from 16 residues. The CDR3 nucleotides read TGTGCCGGCAGCTTAAAGAGGGACTCGCCATCCTACGAGCAGTACTTC. Amino acid sequence: CAGSLKRDSPSYEQYF.

The CDR3 spells CASSIVGGFGHWGNTIYF. For the CDR3, the DNA is TGTGCCAGTAGTATTGTGGGGGGGTTCGGGCACTGGGGAAACACCATATATTTT. This chain connects TRBV19 to TRBJ1-3; perhaps TRBD1 as D (5 bases). The germline V gene has CDR1 LNHDA and CDR2 SQIVND (reference sequence). This CDR3 comprises 18 residues. V gave up 3 bases and J gave up 4 bases, with 22 bases separating them.

The chain carries TRBV7-7 and TRBJ2-5; 9 nucleotides line up with TRBD2. The CDR3 has 15 amino acids. CDR1 is SSHAT and CDR2 is FNYEAQ in the germline V gene (reference sequence). After removal of 5 bases from V and 3 bases from J, the junction contained 7 bases not matched to a gene. CDR3 loop: CASSLLAGFEETQYF. The DNA of the CDR3 is TGTGCCAGCAGCCTTCTAGCGGGGTTTGAAGAGACCCAGTACTTC.

The V gene is TRBV4-1, the J gene TRBJ2-3; perhaps TRBD1 as D (5 bases). Trimming removed 0 bases from V and 5 bases from J, with 18 bases in between. The CDR3 extends over 17 amino acids. Germline V gene sequence: CDR1 MGHRA, CDR2 YSYEKL. CDR3 nucleotide sequence: TGCGCCAGCAGCCAAGAGTTCAGTCAGGGCGAACAAGATACGCAGTATTTT. Amino acids: CASSQEFSQGEQDTQYF.

This clone was observed a handful of times. The rearrangement links TRBV10-3 to TRBJ2-1, with 10 bases matching TRBD2. Looked up from germline, CDR1 is ENHRY and CDR2 is SYGVKD. This CDR3 has 16 residues. V was clipped by 4 bases and J by 5 bases; unmatched bases: 8. The CDR3 DNA is TGTGCCATCAGTGGGCTAGCGGGAGCCGAGAACAATGAGCAGTTCTTC. Amino acids: CAISGLAGAENNEQFF.

This chain links TRBV4-3 with TRBJ1-1, with 10 nucleotides matching TRBD1. Germline trimming cut 4 bases from V and 10 bases from J; bases unmatched to any gene: 21. Germline CDR1 is LGHNA and CDR2 is YSLEER. CDR3 length: 18 residues. CDR3 protein: CASSPGTGAGGSERRAFF. In nucleotides, the CDR3 is TGCGCCAGCAGCCCAGGGACAGGGGCGGGGGGGAGTGAAAGGAGAGCTTTCTTT.

The rearrangement joins TRBV6-5 to TRBJ2-5; TRBD1 might be the D (7 bases). The V gene's germline CDR1 is MNHEY and CDR2 SVGAGI. Trimming took off 4 bases at V and 10 bases at J, with 13 bases between the two ends. CDR3 length: 12 residues. The DNA for the CDR3 is TGTGCCAGCAGTTTCCAGGGGGAGGTCCAGTACTTC. Translated, it gives CASSFQGEVQYF.

This clone was recorded once. The chain links TRBV9 to TRBJ2-1, with 12 bases that match TRBD2. Trimming took 0 bases from V and 8 from J; bases not matched to a gene: 6. Germline-derived CDR1 and CDR2 are SGDLS and YYNGEE. The CDR3 totals 16 residues. CDR3 bases: TGTGCCAGCAGCGTAGGCCGGACTAGCGGGACCTATGAGCAGTTCTTC. As protein: CASSVGRTSGTYEQFF. Using reference TRBV9 and TRBJ2-1 for the parts outside the CDR3, the full variable domain is DSGVTQTPKHLITATGQRVTLRCSPRSGDLSVYWYQQSLDQGLQFLIQYYNGEERAKGNILERFSAQQFPDLHSELNLSSLELGDSALYFCASSVGRTSGTYEQFFGPGTRLTVL.

This clone was observed once. The rearrangement links TRBV29-1 to TRBJ2-1, with D uncertain. This CDR3 contains 11 residues. The germline V gene has CDR1 SQVTM and CDR2 ANQGSEA. V lost 5 bases and J lost 9, with 11 bases in between. This chain's CDR3 is CSVIVGSEQFF. CDR3 DNA: TGCAGCGTTATTGTGGGCAGTGAGCAGTTCTTC.

The sample holds a few counts of this clone. CDR3 DNA: TGCGCCAGCTCGGGACAGGGGGGGTACGAGCAGTACTTC. It encodes CASSGQGGYEQYF. The genes are TRBV10-2 and TRBJ2-7; 11 bases are shared with TRBD1. Germline-derived CDR1 and CDR2 are WSHSY and SAAADI. Germline trimming cut 8 bases from V and 4 bases from J; bases unmatched to any gene: 4. The CDR3 consists of 13 residues.